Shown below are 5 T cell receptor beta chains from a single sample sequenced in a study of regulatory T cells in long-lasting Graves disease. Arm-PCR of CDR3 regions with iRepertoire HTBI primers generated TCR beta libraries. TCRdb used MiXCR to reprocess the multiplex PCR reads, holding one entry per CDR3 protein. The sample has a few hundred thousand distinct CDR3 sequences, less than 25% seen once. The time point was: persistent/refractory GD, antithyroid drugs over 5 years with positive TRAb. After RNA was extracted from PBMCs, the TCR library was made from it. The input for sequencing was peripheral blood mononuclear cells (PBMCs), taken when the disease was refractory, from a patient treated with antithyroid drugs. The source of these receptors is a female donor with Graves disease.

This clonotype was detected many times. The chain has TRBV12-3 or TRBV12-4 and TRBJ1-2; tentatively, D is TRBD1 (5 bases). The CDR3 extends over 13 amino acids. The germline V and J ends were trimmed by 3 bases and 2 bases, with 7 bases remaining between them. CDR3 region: CASSFGDNYGYTF. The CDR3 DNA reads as TGTGCCAGCAGTTTCGGGGACAACTATGGCTACACCTTC.

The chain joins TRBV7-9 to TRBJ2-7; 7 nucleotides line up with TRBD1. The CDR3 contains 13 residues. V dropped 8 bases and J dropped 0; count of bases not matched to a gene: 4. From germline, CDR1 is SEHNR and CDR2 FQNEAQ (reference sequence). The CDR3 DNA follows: TGTGCCAGCGGGGGACAGAGCTCCTACGAGCAGTACTTC. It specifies CASGGQSSYEQYF.

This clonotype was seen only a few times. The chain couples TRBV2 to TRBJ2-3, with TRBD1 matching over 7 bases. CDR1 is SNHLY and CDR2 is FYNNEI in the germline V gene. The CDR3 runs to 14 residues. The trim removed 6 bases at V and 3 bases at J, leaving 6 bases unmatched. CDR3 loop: CASRGDSTTDTQYF. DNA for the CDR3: TGTGCCAGCAGAGGGGACAGCACAACAGATACGCAGTATTTT.

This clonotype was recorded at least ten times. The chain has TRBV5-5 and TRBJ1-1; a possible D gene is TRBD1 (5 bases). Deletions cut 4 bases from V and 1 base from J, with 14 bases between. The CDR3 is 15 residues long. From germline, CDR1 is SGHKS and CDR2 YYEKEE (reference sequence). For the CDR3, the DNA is TGTGCCAGCAGCAGGGGACCTGCCAGGAACACTGAAGCTTTCTTT. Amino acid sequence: CASSRGPARNTEAFF.

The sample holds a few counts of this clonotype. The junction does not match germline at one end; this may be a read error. The CDR3 spells CSTRGAWTAHEQYF. CDR3 nucleotide sequence: TGCAGTACTAGGGGGGCCTGGACAGCTCACGAGCAGTACTTC. The rearrangement joins TRBV20-1 to TRBJ2-7; D is perhaps TRBD1 or TRBD2 (6 bases each). This CDR3 is built from 14 residues. Germline CDR1 and CDR2: DFQATT and SNEGSKA (reference sequence).